These T cell receptor beta chains were read from a single sample in a study of cytomegalovirus exposure and HLA in healthy donors. TCRdb keeps only in-frame clones here, not all; method: immunoSEQ multiplex PCR. The sample records some 150,000 clones, 70% to 85% being singletons. The sequenced sample consisted of PBMCs. Receptor source: a woman aged 35 to 49 in good health and CMV-seronegative. Both conserved end residues are part of each CDR3. A D gene is named only where the DNA matches it firmly. Clone size, where shown, is once, few, many, or a class for clones that have expanded.

d_call clone_size j_call v_call cdr3_nt cdr3_aa
TRBD1 - TRBJ2-7 TRBV23-1 TGCGCCAGCAGTCAATCAAACTACCGGGCCAGCGGACAGGTCTCCTACGAGCAGTACTTC CASSQSNYRASGQVSYEQYF
TRBD1 few TRBJ2-7 TRBV6-5 TGTGCCAGCAGTTACTCCGGACAGGGGTTCTACGAGCAGTACTTC CASSYSGQGFYEQYF
TRBD1 - TRBJ1-5 TRBV15 TGTGCCACCAGCAGAGACAGGGGGAATCAGCCCCAGCATTTT CATSRDRGNQPQHF
- - TRBJ2-7 TRBV19 TGTGCCAGTAGTATAGCCGTACGGAGGCTAGGGAACTACGAGCAGTACTTC CASSIAVRRLGNYEQYF
- - TRBJ2-7 TRBV7-2 TGTGCCAGCAGCCACGGATTCGACTCTTACTACGAGCAGTACTTC CASSHGFDSYYEQYF
- - TRBJ2-1 TRBV7-9 TGTGCCAGCAGCTTAGGAGGGGGAAATGAGCAGTTCTTC CASSLGGGNEQFF
- - TRBJ2-7 TRBV25-1 TGTGCCAGCTCCCTCGGAGGTTACGAGCAGTACTTC CASSLGGYEQYF
- - TRBJ1-3 TRBV25-1 TGTGCCAGCAGTGACGCAGGGTACGCCACCAACACCATATATTTT CASSDAGYATNTIYF
- - TRBJ1-5 TRBV19 TGTGCCAGTAGTATCTATCAGGGAACAGGGAGTCAGCCCCAGCATTTT CASSIYQGTGSQPQHF
TRBD1 - TRBJ2-6 TRBV7-3 TGTGCCAGCAGCTCACCGGGACAGGGACGAACTGGGGCCAACGTCCTGACTTTC CASSSPGQGRTGANVLTF
TRBD1 - TRBJ1-2 TRBV4-2 TGTGCCAGCAGCCCGGGGCCAGGGGGCGATGGCTACACCTTC CASSPGPGGDGYTF
TRBD2 - TRBJ2-7 TRBV18 TGTGCCAGCCAGACTAGCGGAGGTCCCTACGAGCAGTACTTC CASQTSGGPYEQYF
- - TRBJ2-1 TRBV19 TGTGCCAGTACCCCTCACCGGGACAATTGGCGGATCTCCTACAATGAGCAGTTCTTC CASTPHRDNWRISYNEQFF
- - TRBJ2-3 TRBV5-1 TGCGCCAGCAGCTTGGGATCTAGCGCCATGGGGGATACGCAGTATTTT CASSLGSSAMGDTQYF
- few TRBJ2-7 TRBV4-1 TGCGCCAGCAGCCAAGTTCCGTTGCGATCCTACGAGCAGTACTTC CASSQVPLRSYEQYF
TRBD1 - TRBJ1-3 TRBV25-1 TGTGCCAGCAGGGCCCGGACAGGAGGAAACACCATATATTTT CASRARTGGNTIYF
TRBD1 - TRBJ1-3 TRBV18 TGTGCCAGCTCGTACAGGGGGCAACATGGAAACACCATATATTTT CASSYRGQHGNTIYF
TRBD2 - TRBJ2-7 TRBV5-6 TGTGCCAGCAGCTTCCTTCCGACTAGCGGGACCTACGAGCAGTACTTC CASSFLPTSGTYEQYF
- - TRBJ2-7 TRBV7-9 TGTGCCAGCAGCTCCCCGGGACTGGCAACCTACGAGCAGTACTTC CASSSPGLATYEQYF
TRBD1 once TRBJ2-1 TRBV4-3 TGCGCCAGCAGCCACGGACAGGGGGCTTTTAATGAGCAGTTCTTC CASSHGQGAFNEQFF
- - TRBJ2-7 TRBV13 TGTGCCAGCAGCTTAGTACTTAGCGAGCAGTACTTC CASSLVLSEQYF
- - TRBJ2-2 TRBV14 TGTGCCAGCAGCCAGGCTCCGGGCACCGGGGAGCTGTTTTTT CASSQAPGTGELFF
- - TRBJ2-7 TRBV6-1 TGTGCCAGCACCCAAGGACAGGAGCAGTACTTC CASTQGQEQYF
- - TRBJ1-1 TRBV27 TGTGCCAGCGGTAACGGGTGGGCTGAAGCTTTCTTT CASGNGWAEAFF
- - TRBJ2-2 TRBV7-2 TGTGCCAGCAGCTTAGTAGTTGGGAACACCGGGGAGCTGTTTTTT CASSLVVGNTGELFF
- - TRBJ2-7 TRBV18 TGTGCCAGCTCGCAAAGGGCCGGGACCTACGAGCAGTACTTC CASSQRAGTYEQYF
TRBD2 - TRBJ2-7 TRBV27 TGTGCCAGCAGTTTGACTAGCGTAGACGAGCAGTACTTC CASSLTSVDEQYF
TRBD2 few TRBJ2-4 TRBV2 TGTGCCAGCAGTGAAGGGGGAGGGTGGAACATTCAGTACTTC CASSEGGGWNIQYF
TRBD1 - TRBJ1-3 TRBV18 TGTGCCAGCTCACCAGCTCCCGAGACAGGGGTTGGAAACACCATATATTTT CASSPAPETGVGNTIYF
TRBD2 - TRBJ2-3 TRBV4-2 TGTGCCAGCAGCCGGACTAGCGGGGGCATGTCAGATACGCAGTATTTT CASSRTSGGMSDTQYF
- - TRBJ2-7 TRBV6-5 TGTGCCAGCAGTTACTCCCGCGCGGGCGAGCAGTACTTC CASSYSRAGEQYF
TRBD1 - TRBJ1-2 TRBV4-1 TGCGCCAGCAGCCAAGCGGTTCGGACAGGGGAAAGGAGAAACTATGGCTACACCTTC CASSQAVRTGERRNYGYTF
TRBD2 - TRBJ2-1 TRBV4-2 TGTGCCAGCAGCCAAGAATTAGCGGGATACCTCTACAATGAGCAGTTCTTC CASSQELAGYLYNEQFF
- - TRBJ1-2 TRBV5-4 TGTGCCAGCAGCTTGGCCCACGGGTATGGCTACACCTTC CASSLAHGYGYTF
- - TRBJ1-5 TRBV4-1 TGCGCCAGCAGCCAAGGGAGTCTGCAGCCCCAGCATTTT CASSQGSLQPQHF
TRBD2 - TRBJ2-7 TRBV27 TGTGCCAGCAGTTTAGTAGCGGGATCCTACGAGCAGTACTTC CASSLVAGSYEQYF
TRBD1 once TRBJ2-2 TRBV7-6 TGTGCCAGCAGCTTCTTGGGACAGGGCGGCGGGGAGCTGTTTTTT CASSFLGQGGGELFF
- - TRBJ1-2 TRBV28 TGTGCCAGCAGTCCACGTCGGGGGACCTATGGCTACACCTTC CASSPRRGTYGYTF
TRBD2 - TRBJ2-7 TRBV4-1 TGCGCCAGCAGCCGTGGGACTAGCGGGACCTACGAGCAGTACTTC CASSRGTSGTYEQYF
TRBD2 few TRBJ2-1 TRBV10-1 TGCGCCAGCAGCGAGACTAGCGGGAGATCTGAGCAGTTCTTC CASSETSGRSEQFF
- few TRBJ2-5 TRBV4-3 TGCGCCAGCAGCCAAAGCTCGATAAACCAAGAGACCCAGTACTTC CASSQSSINQETQYF
TRBD2 - TRBJ2-5 TRBV6-9 TGTGCCAGCAGCCCCTCTGGCGTAAGCGGGAGGGATCAAGAGACCCAGTACTTC CASSPSGVSGRDQETQYF
TRBD1 - TRBJ1-1 TRBV10-3 TGTGCCATCAGTGAGTCGAGCAGGGGGCGGATGAACACTGAAGCTTTCTTT CAISESSRGRMNTEAFF
TRBD1 - TRBJ1-6 TRBV2 TGTGCCAGCGGGGTTGACAGGGGGACGTCACCCCTCCACTTT CASGVDRGTSPLHF
- - TRBJ1-1 TRBV10-1 TGCGCCAGCAGTGACAGGGGTGCTGAAGCTTTCTTT CASSDRGAEAFF
- - TRBJ1-2 TRBV29-1 TGCAGCGCCCTACTCACAGGGAACTATGGCTACACCTTC CSALLTGNYGYTF
TRBD2 few TRBJ2-1 TRBV27 TGTGCCAGCAGTTTCCGAGGACTAGCGGGAGGCTCTGAGCAGTTCTTC CASSFRGLAGGSEQFF